A selection of T cell receptor beta chains follows, all from one sample in a study of Graves' ophthalmopathy and Graves' hyperthyroidism. TCRdb reanalysed the multiplex PCR reads using MiXCR and keeps one entry per CDR3 protein. The repertoire includes 300,000 to 500,000 distinct CDR3 sequences, 15% of them detected once, and about 7% sits in the top ten. The source material was peripheral blood. The receptors stem from a woman aged 18-30 years with stable Graves' hyperthyroidism. Each CDR3 is given with its conserved first and last residue. The D gene is left open where the match is weak. The size field is filled for only some rows; it gives once, few, many or a size class.

J | size | V | D | CDR3 | DNA
TRBJ1-2 | - | TRBV11-2 | - | CASSTGGLRQPNYGYTF | TGTGCCAGCAGCACGGGAGGGCTCAGACAACCCAACTATGGCTACACCTTC
TRBJ1-1 | many | TRBV27 | - | CASSFSGFIAQAFF | TGTGCCAGCAGTTTTAGTGGTTTTATAGCGCAAGCTTTCTTT
TRBJ1-1 | - | TRBV7-2 | TRBD1 | CASSQRGDRNTEAFF | TGTGCCAGCAGCCAAAGGGGGGACAGGAACACTGAAGCTTTCTTT
TRBJ1-2 | many | TRBV6-5 | - | CASSRQTYGYTF | TGTGCCAGCAGTCGACAGACCTATGGCTACACCTTC
TRBJ2-5 | many | TRBV10-2 | TRBD1 | CASSESDRGGETQYF | TGCGCCAGCAGTGAGTCGGACAGGGGGGGAGAGACCCAGTACTTC
TRBJ1-5 | - | TRBV3-1 | - | CASSQVGADQPQHF | TGTGCCAGCAGCCAAGTTGGGGCCGATCAGCCCCAGCATTTT
TRBJ2-3 | many | TRBV29-1 | TRBD2 | CSVARGGRTDTQYF | TGCAGCGTTGCACGGGGGGGGCGCACAGATACGCAGTATTTT
TRBJ1-5 | - | TRBV6-2/TRBV6-3 | - | CASRQQGRNQPQHF | TGTGCCAGCAGGCAACAGGGTCGCAATCAGCCCCAGCATTTT
TRBJ1-1 | few | TRBV7-3 | - | CASSLWQTRTGNTEAFF | TGTGCCAGCAGCTTATGGCAGACACGAACGGGGAACACTGAAGCTTTCTTT
TRBJ1-5 | many | TRBV19 | TRBD1 | CASLMTGSNQPQHF | TGTGCCAGTCTAATGACAGGGAGTAATCAGCCCCAGCATTTT
TRBJ2-7 | - | TRBV5-1 | TRBD1 | CASSLNRGTYEQYF | TGCGCCAGCAGCTTAAACAGGGGGACTTACGAGCAGTACTTC
TRBJ1-2 | many | TRBV11-2 | - | CASSLEADRYGYTF | TGTGCCAGCAGCTTAGAGGCAGACCGCTATGGCTACACCTTC
TRBJ2-7 | many | TRBV11-2 | TRBD2 | CASSVWGSGGSVEQYF | TGTGCCAGCAGCGTCTGGGGAAGCGGGGGCTCCGTTGAGCAGTACTTC
TRBJ2-7 | many | TRBV2 | TRBD2 | CASRRGGLVDF | TGTGCCAGCAGAAGGGGGGGACTAGTCGACTTC
TRBJ2-7 | many | TRBV5-1 | - | CASSLGRGNEQYF | TGCGCCAGCAGCTTAGGCAGGGGAAACGAGCAGTACTTC
TRBJ1-2 | - | TRBV6-1 | TRBD1 | CASSDLGGRRSGYTF | TGTGCCAGCAGTGATCTAGGGGGCCGGCGTAGTGGCTACACCTTC
TRBJ1-2 | many | TRBV10-2 | - | CASTPRGSDGYTF | TGCGCCAGCACGCCACGGGGTTCGGATGGCTACACCTTC
TRBJ2-2 | many | TRBV7-8 | TRBD2 | CAIVLTTSVYTGELFF | TGTGCCATCGTCCTTACGACTAGCGTATACACCGGGGAGCTGTTTTTT
TRBJ1-1 | many | TRBV29-1 | TRBD1 | CSVRDRLNTEAFF | TGCAGCGTCCGGGACAGACTGAACACTGAAGCTTTCTTT
TRBJ1-1 | many | TRBV2 | - | CASSPGVTEAFF | TGTGCCAGCAGCCCAGGGGTCACTGAAGCTTTCTTT
TRBJ1-1 | many | TRBV5-5 | - | CASSLGTSGGTEAFF | TGTGCCAGCAGCTTGGGGACCTCCGGCGGCACTGAAGCTTTCTTT
TRBJ2-2 | - | TRBV5-1 | - | CASSVRGYTGELFF | TGCGCCAGCAGTGTGAGGGGGTACACCGGGGAGCTGTTTTTT